What follows are 21 T cell receptor beta chains derived from one specimen sequenced in a study of cytomegalovirus exposure and HLA in healthy donors (dated by TCRdb to about 2017). Libraries were made using the immunoSEQ multiplex PCR assay. For the multiplex PCR, a mixture combining 60 forward primers for TCR Vbeta segments and 13 reverse primers for TCR Jbeta segments was used. The clones in this table, taken by TCRdb from immuneACCESS, are in-frame only. Not every clone is retained; where verified, under half of the shortfall comes from an unresolved V gene, and the cause of the rest is unknown. The table for this sample records roughly 140,000 clones. The top ten constitute approximately 1% of the sample. Sequencing was carried out using PBMCs. The receptors originated from a male donor in good health and CMV-seronegative.

The chain combines TRBV6-1 with TRBJ2-5; TRBD2 matches at 13 bases. V lost 4 bases to trimming and J lost 9 bases; unmatched junction nucleotides: 5. CDR1 MNHNS and CDR2 SASEGT come from the germline V gene. The CDR3 runs 14 residues. Written as DNA, the CDR3 is TGTGCCAGCAGTGGAGGACTAGCGGGAGTGGCCCAGTACTTC. Encoded protein: CASSGGLAGVAQYF.

V usage is TRBV29-1 and J usage is TRBJ2-1; 10 bases map to TRBD2. V was pared by 3 bases and J by 4 bases, with 6 bases of the junction left unmatched. This CDR3 spans 15 amino acids. The germline gives CDR1 SQVTM, CDR2 ANQGSEA. The CDR3 protein is CSVESGLALYNEQFF. DNA for the CDR3: TGCAGCGTTGAGTCGGGACTAGCGCTTTACAATGAGCAGTTCTTC.

The chain has TRBV29-1 and TRBJ1-2; 11 nucleotides agree with TRBD1. Germline loops: CDR1 SQVTM, CDR2 ANQGSEA. V lost 6 bases to trimming and J lost 8 bases; unmatched junction nucleotides: 2. This CDR3 comprises 11 residues. The CDR3 loop is CSVGQGGGYTF. CDR3 in DNA: TGCAGCGTGGGACAGGGGGGAGGCTACACCTTC.

The rearrangement uses TRBV7-9 and TRBJ1-3, with D perhaps TRBD1 (6 bases). V was clipped by 1 base and J by 4 bases, with 20 bases between them. This CDR3 has 18 residues. The germline V gene encodes CDR1 SEHNR and CDR2 FQNEAQ (reference sequence). CDR3 sequence: CASSLDSGGTGLGNTIYF. The CDR3 DNA is TGTGCCAGCAGCTTAGACTCGGGGGGCACTGGATTAGGAAACACCATATATTTT.

J is TRBJ1-5 and V is TRBV18, with D perhaps matching TRBD1 (6 bases). Germline loops: CDR1 KGHSH, CDR2 LQKENI. The CDR3 covers 15 residues. The V end was cut by 1 base, the J end by 3 bases, with 10 bases between. CDR3 region: CASSPLGQINQPQHF. The DNA of the CDR3 is TGTGCCAGCTCACCACTCGGACAGATCAATCAGCCCCAGCATTTT.

A remark on this clone: In the same sample, other DNA sequences code for this CDR3. This chain connects TRBV19 to TRBJ2-3, with D maybe TRBD2 (5 bases). Deletions cut 3 bases from V and 1 base from J, with 5 bases between. This CDR3 comprises 13 residues. Germline V CDR1 and CDR2: LNHDA, SQIVND (reference sequence). CDR3 DNA sequence: TGTGCCAGTAGTATCGGGGGCACAGATACGCAGTATTTT. It is translated as CASSIGGTDTQYF.

The rearrangement uses TRBV28 and TRBJ2-1, with 10 nucleotides matching TRBD1. V trimming: 3 bases; J trimming: 15 bases; junction bases outside the gene matches: 8. The CDR3 sequence is 13 residues long. Per the germline V gene, CDR1 is MDHEN and CDR2 is SYDVKM. CDR3 loop: CASSLDRGLLGFF. The CDR3 nucleotides are TGTGCCAGCAGTTTGGACAGGGGGTTGCTGGGGTTCTTC.

The chain recombines TRBV19 with TRBJ1-1, with D possibly TRBD1 on 6 matching bases. From germline, CDR1 is LNHDA and CDR2 SQIVND (reference sequence). The CDR3 is made up of 15 amino acids. Trimming left V 5 bases short and J 11 bases short, with 24 bases between. The CDR3 here is CASSEGLGRRTGAFF. The CDR3 bases are TGTGCCAGTAGTGAGGGTTTGGGCCGCCGCACAGGGGCTTTCTTT.

A note on this clone: At the DNA level, this CDR3 is encoded by other sequences in the same sample as well. The V and J genes are TRBV6-5 and TRBJ2-2, with a weak D call TRBD2 (5 bases). Germline assignment: CDR1 MNHEY and CDR2 SVGAGI. V lost 0 bases and J lost 4, with 6 bases in between. The CDR3 extends over 14 amino acids. The CDR3 region has the DNA TGTGCCAGCAGTTACTCAGGAGGCACCGGGGAGCTGTTTTTT. This encodes CASSYSGGTGELFF.

The CDR3 region is CASSYLREGPETQYF. CDR3 bases: TGTGCCAGCAGTTACTTGCGGGAGGGCCCAGAGACCCAGTACTTC. V and J are TRBV6-5 and TRBJ2-5; 9 positions agree with TRBD2. V was clipped by 1 base and J by 4 bases; unmatched bases: 4. CDR1 and CDR2 from the germline V gene are MNHEY and SVGAGI. The CDR3 has 15 residues.

The chain recombines TRBV18 with TRBJ1-1, with 8 bases lining up with TRBD1. The germline gives CDR1 KGHSH, CDR2 LQKENI. The length of the CDR3 is 19 residues. Trimming took 4 bases from V and 2 from J; bases not matched to a gene: 18. As DNA, the CDR3 is TGTGCCAGCTCACGCTCCTCGGCCGGGACAGGAGCACCAAACACTGAAGCTTTCTTT. This encodes CASSRSSAGTGAPNTEAFF.

The chain recombines TRBV18 with TRBJ2-4, with 8 bases fitting TRBD1. The CDR3 covers 15 residues. V shed 3 bases and J 6 bases; nucleotides not matched to a gene: 7. CDR1 is KGHSH, CDR2 LQKENI, per germline. CDR3 residues: CASSPPGTGLNIQYF. CDR3 in DNA: TGTGCCAGCTCACCTCCTGGGACAGGCCTAAACATTCAGTACTTC.

The chain combines TRBV6-5 with TRBJ1-1; D is unclear. The CDR3 is made up of 12 amino acids. The V gene's germline CDR1 is MNHEY and CDR2 SVGAGI. V was cut by 4 bases and J by 3 bases, with 6 bases left in between. The CDR3 region is CASSFRDTEAFF. The CDR3 bases are TGTGCCAGCAGTTTTCGAGACACTGAAGCTTTCTTT.

This chain connects TRBV30 to TRBJ1-5, with 9 bases matching TRBD1. V lost 1 base and J lost 2; bases outside the gene matches: 6. CDR1 is GTSNPN, CDR2 SVGIG, per germline (reference sequence). The CDR3 consists of 16 residues. CDR3 amino acids: CAWSGHRDRGNQPQHF. The CDR3 nucleotides are TGTGCCTGGAGTGGGCACCGGGACAGGGGCAATCAGCCCCAGCATTTT.

This sequence joins TRBV7-9 and TRBJ2-5; TRBD2 matches at 8 bases. Trimming took 4 bases from V and 2 from J; bases not matched to a gene: 6. The CDR3 loop spans 15 amino acids. Germline V lookup: CDR1 SEHNR, CDR2 FQNEAQ (reference sequence). CDR3 coding DNA: TGTGCCAGCAGCTCCTGGGTAGCGGGGCAAGAGACCCAGTACTTC. It encodes CASSSWVAGQETQYF.

The rearrangement links TRBV25-1 to TRBJ1-1; tentative D call: TRBD1 (6 bases). The germline V and J ends were trimmed by 1 base and 4 bases, with 10 bases remaining between them. The CDR3 runs to 14 residues. Germline V gene data show CDR1 as MGHDK and CDR2 as SYGVNS. The CDR3 nucleotides are TGTGCCAGCAGTGAATTTAAGGGGGTCACTGAAGCTTTCTTT. It is translated as CASSEFKGVTEAFF.

The chain uses TRBV5-6 and TRBJ1-4; D not certain. V was clipped by 4 bases and J by 8 bases, with 15 bases between them. CDR1 SGHDT and CDR2 YYEEEE come from the germline V gene. This CDR3 has 14 amino acids. CDR3 in amino acids: CASSPTGRSEKLFF. CDR3 nucleotides: TGTGCCAGCAGCCCGACGGGGAGGTCAGAAAAACTGTTTTTT.

V is TRBV4-3 and J is TRBJ1-1; tentatively, D is TRBD1 (6 bases). Between the trimmed V and J ends, which lost 2 bases and 5 bases, there was a span of 18 bases. This CDR3 has 16 amino acids. Germline V gives CDR1 LGHNA, CDR2 YSLEER. In nucleotides, the CDR3 is TGCGCCAGCAGCCAATCATTTAGAGGACAGAGGACTGAAGCTTTCTTT. As protein: CASSQSFRGQRTEAFF.

V gene TRBV11-2 combines with J gene TRBJ1-5; D remains unclear. The CDR3 is made up of 15 amino acids. CDR1 is SGHAT and CDR2 is FQNNGV in the germline V gene. Between the trimmed V and J ends, which lost 0 bases and 8 bases, there was a span of 14 bases. CDR3 sequence reads: CASSLEDGRGEPQHF. The DNA of the CDR3 is TGTGCCAGCAGCTTAGAGGACGGGAGAGGTGAGCCCCAGCATTTT.

V gene TRBV11-2 combines with J gene TRBJ2-7; 7 nucleotides agree with TRBD1. The CDR3 contains 13 residues. Trimming at V came to 3 bases and at J to 5 bases, leaving 4 bases not matched to a gene. Per germline, CDR1 SGHAT and CDR2 FQNNGV. The CDR3 protein is CASSFDRVDEQYF. The CDR3 nucleotides read TGTGCCAGCAGCTTCGACAGGGTGGACGAGCAGTACTTC.

V and J are TRBV7-8 and TRBJ2-7; weak D call: TRBD1 (6 bases). Germline V CDR1 and CDR2: SGHVS, FQNEAQ. V lost 5 bases and J lost 2, with 16 bases in between. The CDR3 covers 15 residues. CDR3: CASSLGPGQPYEQYF. DNA for the CDR3: TGTGCCAGCAGCCTTGGCCCCGGACAGCCCTACGAGCAGTACTTC.